This TCR beta chain emerged from a study of blood T cell repertoires in COVID-19. Some clones are missing from TCRdb's copy, which holds only in-frame ones; the method was immunoSEQ multiplex PCR. The sample lists about 320,000 clones, 90% occurring once. CDR1 SGHTA and CDR2 FQGNSA come from the germline V gene. Trimming removed 1 base at V and 7 bases at J, with 8 bases between. This CDR3 has 13 amino acids. The chain is built from TRBV7-2 and TRBJ1-5, with D unresolved. This clonotype was obtained from a young woman who had been exposed to COVID-19. Sequenced sample: PBMCs or T cells enriched from blood (not recorded which). CDR3 in DNA: TGTGCCAGCAGCTTAGGAGGGAGACAGCCCCAGCATTTT. It encodes CASSLGGRQPQHF.